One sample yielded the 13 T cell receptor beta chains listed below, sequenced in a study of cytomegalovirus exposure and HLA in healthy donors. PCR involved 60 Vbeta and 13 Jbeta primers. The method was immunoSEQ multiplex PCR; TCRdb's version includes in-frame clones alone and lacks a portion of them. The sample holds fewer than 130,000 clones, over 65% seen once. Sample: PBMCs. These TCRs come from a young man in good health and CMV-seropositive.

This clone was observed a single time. CDR3 sequence: CASLQETSTVAFF. In DNA form, the CDR3 reads TGTGCCAGCCTGCAGGAAACCTCGACGGTGGCTTTCTTT. V gene TRBV28 combines with J gene TRBJ1-1; no definite D call. The ends were cut back, 8 bases at V and 11 bases at J, with 21 bases in the middle. The germline V gene encodes CDR1 MDHEN and CDR2 SYDVKM. The CDR3 spans 13 residues.

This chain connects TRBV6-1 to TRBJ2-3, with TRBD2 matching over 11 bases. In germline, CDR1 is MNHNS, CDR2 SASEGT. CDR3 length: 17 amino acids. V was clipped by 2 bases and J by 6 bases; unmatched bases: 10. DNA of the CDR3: TGTGCCAGCAGTGAATGGGGGACTAGCGGTTCCTTGGATACGCAGTATTTT. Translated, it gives CASSEWGTSGSLDTQYF.

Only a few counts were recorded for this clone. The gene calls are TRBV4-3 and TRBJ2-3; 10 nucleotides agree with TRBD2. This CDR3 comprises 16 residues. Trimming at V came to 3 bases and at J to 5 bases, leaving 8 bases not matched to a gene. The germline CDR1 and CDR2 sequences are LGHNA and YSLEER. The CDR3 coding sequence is TGCGCCAGCAGCCAGTGGAGCGGGGGGGCGGGAGATACGCAGTATTTT. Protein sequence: CASSQWSGGAGDTQYF.

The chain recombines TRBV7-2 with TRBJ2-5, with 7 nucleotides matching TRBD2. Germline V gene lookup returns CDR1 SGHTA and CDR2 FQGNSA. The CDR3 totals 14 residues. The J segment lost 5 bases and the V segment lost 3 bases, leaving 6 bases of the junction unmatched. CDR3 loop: CASSLTGGSETQYF. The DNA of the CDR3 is TGTGCCAGCAGCTTGACGGGCGGGAGTGAGACCCAGTACTTC.

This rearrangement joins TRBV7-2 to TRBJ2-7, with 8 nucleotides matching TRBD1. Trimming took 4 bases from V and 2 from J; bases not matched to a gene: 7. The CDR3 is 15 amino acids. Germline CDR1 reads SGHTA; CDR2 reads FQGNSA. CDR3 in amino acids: CASSSGQGRAYEQYF. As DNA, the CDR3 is TGTGCCAGCAGCTCCGGACAGGGAAGAGCCTACGAGCAGTACTTC.

In DNA, the CDR3 is TGTGCCAGCAGTGAACAGGGACAGGGTAACTATGGCTACACCTTC. Protein: CASSEQGQGNYGYTF. The chain links TRBV2 to TRBJ1-2, with 9 bases that match TRBD1. The J segment lost 1 base and the V segment lost 2 bases, leaving 2 bases of the junction unmatched. This CDR3 is 15 amino acids long. Germline V CDR1 and CDR2: SNHLY, FYNNEI.

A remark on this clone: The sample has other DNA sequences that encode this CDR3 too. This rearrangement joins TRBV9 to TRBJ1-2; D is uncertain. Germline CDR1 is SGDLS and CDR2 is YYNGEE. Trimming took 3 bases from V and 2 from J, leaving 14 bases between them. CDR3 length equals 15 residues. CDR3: CASSANREQNYGYTF. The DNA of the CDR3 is TGTGCCAGCAGCGCAAACCGGGAGCAGAACTATGGCTACACCTTC.

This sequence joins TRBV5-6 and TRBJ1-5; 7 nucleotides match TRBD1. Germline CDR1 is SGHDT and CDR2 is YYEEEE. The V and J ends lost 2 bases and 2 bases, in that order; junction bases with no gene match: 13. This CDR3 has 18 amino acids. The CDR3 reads CASSFFTRGGAGNQPQHF. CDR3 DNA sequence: TGTGCCAGCAGCTTCTTCACTAGAGGGGGCGCGGGCAATCAGCCCCAGCATTTT.

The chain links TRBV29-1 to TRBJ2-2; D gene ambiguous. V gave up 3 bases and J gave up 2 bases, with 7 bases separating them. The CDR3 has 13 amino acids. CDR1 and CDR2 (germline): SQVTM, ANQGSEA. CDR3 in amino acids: CSVDSVNTGELFF. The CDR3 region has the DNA TGCAGCGTTGATTCAGTTAACACCGGGGAGCTGTTTTTT.

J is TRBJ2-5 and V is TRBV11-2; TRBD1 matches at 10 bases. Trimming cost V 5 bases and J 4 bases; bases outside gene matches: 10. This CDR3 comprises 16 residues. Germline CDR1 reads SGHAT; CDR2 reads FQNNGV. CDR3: CASSNEFRDRGETQYF. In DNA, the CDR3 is TGTGCCAGCAGCAACGAATTCCGGGACAGGGGAGAGACCCAGTACTTC.

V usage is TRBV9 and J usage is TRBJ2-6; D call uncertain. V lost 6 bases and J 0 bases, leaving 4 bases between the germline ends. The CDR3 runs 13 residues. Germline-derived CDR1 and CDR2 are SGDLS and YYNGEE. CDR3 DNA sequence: TGTGCCAGCAAGAGCTCTGGGGCCAACGTCCTGACTTTC. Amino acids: CASKSSGANVLTF.

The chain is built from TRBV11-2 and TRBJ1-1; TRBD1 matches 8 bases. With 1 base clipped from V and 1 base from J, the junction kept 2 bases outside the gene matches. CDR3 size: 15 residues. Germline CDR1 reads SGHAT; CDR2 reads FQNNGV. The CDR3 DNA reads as TGTGCCAGCAGCTTAGCCGGGACAGGGAACACTGAAGCTTTCTTT. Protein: CASSLAGTGNTEAFF.

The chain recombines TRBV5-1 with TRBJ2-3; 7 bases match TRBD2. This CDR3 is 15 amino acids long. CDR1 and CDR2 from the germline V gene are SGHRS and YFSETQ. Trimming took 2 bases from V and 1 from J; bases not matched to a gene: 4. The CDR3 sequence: CASSFGGGGTDTQYF. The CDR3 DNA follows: TGCGCCAGCAGCTTCGGCGGGGGAGGCACAGATACGCAGTATTTT.